The 14 T cell receptor beta chains below come from one sample, sequenced in a study of early T cells in non-severe SARS-CoV-2 infection. TCRdb ran MiXCR on the 5' RACE reads and lists one entry per CDR3 protein. This sample has around 63,000 distinct CDR3 sequences, with about 6% found just once. Sample: whole blood, taken at baseline. The receptors shown here come from an adult who was a healthcare worker with PCR-confirmed SARS-CoV-2 infection or an uninfected control (not recorded which).

In this sample, this clonotype turned up many times. This chain joins TRBV29-1 and TRBJ2-3; D call uncertain. The CDR3 totals 10 residues. Germline CDR1 and CDR2: SQVTM and ANQGSEA. Trimming left V 5 bases short and J 5 bases short, with 5 bases between. The CDR3 sequence: CSVLEDTQYF. The CDR3 DNA is TGCAGCGTTCTGGAAGATACGCAGTATTTT.

This clonotype was observed a few times. The chain's CDR3 is CASSLGWTGDYGYTF. The CDR3 DNA reads TGTGCCAGCAGCTTGGGTTGGACAGGCGACTATGGCTACACCTTC. The J gene is TRBJ1-2, the V gene TRBV5-5; 7 positions match TRBD1. V shed 0 bases, J shed 3 bases, and the junction held 5 bases outside the gene matches. The length of the CDR3 is 15 residues. Germline V gene sequence: CDR1 SGHKS, CDR2 YYEKEE (reference sequence).

This clonotype was seen many times. This rearrangement joins TRBV20-1 to TRBJ1-5; the match to TRBD1 covers 7 bases. The CDR3 totals 16 residues. The V gene's germline CDR1 is DFQATT and CDR2 SNEGSKA (reference sequence). The ends lost 1 base at V and 2 bases at J; junction bases unmatched: 8. The CDR3 nucleotides are TGCAGTGCTAGAGTCACCGGACAGGCGGGCAATCAGCCCCAGCATTTT. Protein product: CSARVTGQAGNQPQHF.

This clonotype was seen many times. This chain connects TRBV27 to TRBJ2-1; 9 nucleotides line up with TRBD2. The ends lost 2 bases at V and 11 bases at J; junction bases unmatched: 10. There are 15 residues in the CDR3. In germline, CDR1 is MNHEY, CDR2 SMNVEV (reference sequence). The CDR3 loop reads CASSLLRLAGYQQFF. The CDR3, as DNA: TGTGCCAGCAGTTTACTGCGGCTAGCGGGATATCAGCAGTTCTTC.

At least ten counts were recorded for this clonotype. The chain employs TRBV7-3 and TRBJ2-1; 9 positions agree with TRBD2. The CDR3 runs 17 residues. Germline V lookup: CDR1 SGHTA, CDR2 FQGTGA. Germline trimming cut 2 bases from V and 9 bases from J; bases unmatched to any gene: 14. CDR3 sequence: CASSLGGSGSPMAEQFF. The CDR3 nucleotides read TGTGCCAGCAGCTTAGGTGGTAGCGGGAGTCCGATGGCTGAGCAGTTCTTC.

This clonotype has a count of ten or more. V is TRBV4-3 and J is TRBJ2-3; D remains unclear. CDR3 length: 15 amino acids. Germline values: CDR1 LGHNA, CDR2 YSLEER. The ends were cut back, 2 bases at V and 1 base at J, with 10 bases in the middle. CDR3 nucleotide sequence: TGCGCCAGCAGCCAACGCCCAGGAGGCACAGATACGCAGTATTTT. Its protein is CASSQRPGGTDTQYF.

The table lists this clonotype with a few counts. The chain uses TRBV7-8 and TRBJ1-1; no reliable D call. The V and J ends lost 4 bases and 1 base respectively, with 10 bases between them. The germline gives CDR1 SGHVS, CDR2 FQNEAQ. This CDR3 is 14 amino acids long. CDR3 DNA sequence: TGTGCCAGCAGCTCCCGGACGGGGAACACTGAAGCTTTCTTT. This gives the protein CASSSRTGNTEAFF.

This clonotype was observed many times. This chain joins TRBV4-1 and TRBJ2-7; either TRBD1 or TRBD2 may fit D (5 bases each). Trimming took off 3 bases at V and 0 bases at J, with 12 bases between the two ends. Looked up from germline, CDR1 is MGHRA and CDR2 is YSYEKL. The CDR3 sequence is 15 residues long. CDR3 in DNA: TGCGCCAGCAGCCATCACCGGGACGGCTCCTACGAGCAGTACTTC. It translates to CASSHHRDGSYEQYF.

This clonotype was recorded at least ten times. V gene TRBV20-1 combines with J gene TRBJ2-3; 10 nucleotides line up with TRBD1. The CDR3 covers 13 residues. J lost 3 bases, V lost 6 bases, and 3 bases had no gene match. CDR1 and CDR2 from the germline V gene are DFQATT and SNEGSKA (reference sequence). The CDR3 loop reads CSAAGQGTDTQYF. CDR3 coding DNA: TGCAGTGCGGCGGGACAGGGGACAGATACGCAGTATTTT.

Many counts were recorded for this clonotype. The CDR3, as DNA: TGCGCCAGCAGCCCCACCCCTCAGGTGGGGACAGGGGGCCGCGGCTACACCTTC. The encoded protein is CASSPTPQVGTGGRGYTF. This rearrangement joins TRBV5-1 to TRBJ1-2; 12 bases are shared with TRBD1. From germline, CDR1 is SGHRS and CDR2 YFSETQ. The V gene end was trimmed by 4 bases and the J gene end by 8 bases; junction bases not matched to a gene: 18. CDR3 length: 18 residues.

In its sample, this clonotype was seen a few times. The rearrangement uses TRBV18 and TRBJ1-5, with D hard to call. Trimming removed 3 bases from V and 0 bases from J, with 6 bases in between. The germline CDR1 and CDR2 sequences are KGHSH and LQKENI. The CDR3 is 14 residues long. The CDR3 DNA is TGTGCCAGCTCACCCCAAAATAGCAATCAGCCCCAGCATTTT. Residues: CASSPQNSNQPQHF.

The rearrangement links TRBV12-3 or TRBV12-4 to TRBJ1-3; no reliable D call. CDR3 length: 14 residues. V lost 6 bases, J lost 0 bases, and 9 bases lay in between. This chain's CDR3 is CASSLLNSGNTIYF. CDR3 DNA: TGTGCCAGCAGCCTGTTAAACTCTGGAAACACCATATATTTT.

This clonotype was seen many times. The rearrangement uses TRBV2 and TRBJ2-4; perhaps D is TRBD1 or TRBD2 (5 bases each). The CDR3 sequence is 14 residues long. Trimming took 4 bases from V and 6 from J, leaving 13 bases between them. CDR1 and CDR2 from the germline V gene are SNHLY and FYNNEI. The DNA for the CDR3 is TGTGCCAGCAGTGTGGGGGAGTGGGGAAACATTCAGTACTTC. It specifies CASSVGEWGNIQYF.

This clonotype has ten or more counts. The gene calls are TRBV6-6 and TRBJ2-1, with 12 bases lining up with TRBD2. CDR3 length: 15 residues. Germline-derived CDR1 and CDR2 are MNHNY and SVGAGI (reference sequence). Trimming at V came to 6 bases and at J to 6 bases, leaving 6 bases not matched to a gene. CDR3 nucleotide sequence: TGTGCCAGCAGCCGACTAGCGGGAGAAATCAATGAGCAGTTCTTC. Residues: CASSRLAGEINEQFF.